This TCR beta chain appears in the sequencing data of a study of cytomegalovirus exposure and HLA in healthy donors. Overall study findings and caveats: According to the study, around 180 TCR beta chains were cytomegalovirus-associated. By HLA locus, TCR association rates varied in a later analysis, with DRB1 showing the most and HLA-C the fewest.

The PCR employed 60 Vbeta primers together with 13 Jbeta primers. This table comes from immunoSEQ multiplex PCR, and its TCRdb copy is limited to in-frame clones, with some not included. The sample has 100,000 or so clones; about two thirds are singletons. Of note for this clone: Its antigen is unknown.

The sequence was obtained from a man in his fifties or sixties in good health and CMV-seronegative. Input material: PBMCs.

This CDR3 reads CATSRGTSGRAEGEQFF. CDR3 nucleotides: TGTGCCACCAGCAGAGGGACTAGCGGGAGGGCCGAGGGTGAGCAGTTCTTC. The rearrangement links TRBV15 to TRBJ2-1; TRBD2 matches 15 bases. In germline, CDR1 is LNHNV, CDR2 YYDKDF (reference sequence). Trimming took 1 base from V and 9 from J; bases not matched to a gene: 7. This CDR3 region has 17 residues. Drawing the rest from reference TRBV15 and TRBJ2-1, the complete variable domain is DAMVIQNPRYQVTQFGKPVTLSCSQTLNHNVMYWYQQKSSQAPKLLFHYYDKDFNNEADTPDNFQSRRPNTSFCFLDIRSPGLGDTAMYLCATSRGTSGRAEGEQFFGPGTRLTVL.